Sequencing of this T cell receptor beta chain was carried out in a study of CD8 T cells in ankylosing spondylitis. General study points: Clones linked to disease were reported to show significant enrichment in matched ankylosing spondylitis synovial fluid. Earlier work had already found some motif variants in reactive arthritis synovial fluid and blood. One TCR beta motif, made up of under ten highly homologous variants, appeared characteristic of ankylosing spondylitis blood.

This clonotype was detected many times. The target antigen is unknown. The CDR3 is made up of 14 amino acids. Between the trimmed V and J ends, which lost 5 bases and 4 bases, there was a span of 12 bases. Libraries for TCR beta were made by quantitative 5'-RACE with molecular barcodes. TCRdb reprocessed the 5' RACE reads via MiXCR and lists one record per CDR3 protein. The sample carries about 500,000 distinct CDR3 sequences, approximately 5.3% recorded once. The V call is TRBV12-3 or TRBV12-4, the J call TRBJ1-5; possibly TRBD1 for D (6 bases). This sequence was found in a male donor with ankylosing spondylitis. The sequenced material came from blood, either unsorted or a sorted T cell fraction (not recorded which). The CDR3 spells CASSRRGSNQPQHF. The CDR3 DNA reads as TGTGCCAGCAGTCGAAGGGGGTCGAATCAGCCCCAGCATTTT.